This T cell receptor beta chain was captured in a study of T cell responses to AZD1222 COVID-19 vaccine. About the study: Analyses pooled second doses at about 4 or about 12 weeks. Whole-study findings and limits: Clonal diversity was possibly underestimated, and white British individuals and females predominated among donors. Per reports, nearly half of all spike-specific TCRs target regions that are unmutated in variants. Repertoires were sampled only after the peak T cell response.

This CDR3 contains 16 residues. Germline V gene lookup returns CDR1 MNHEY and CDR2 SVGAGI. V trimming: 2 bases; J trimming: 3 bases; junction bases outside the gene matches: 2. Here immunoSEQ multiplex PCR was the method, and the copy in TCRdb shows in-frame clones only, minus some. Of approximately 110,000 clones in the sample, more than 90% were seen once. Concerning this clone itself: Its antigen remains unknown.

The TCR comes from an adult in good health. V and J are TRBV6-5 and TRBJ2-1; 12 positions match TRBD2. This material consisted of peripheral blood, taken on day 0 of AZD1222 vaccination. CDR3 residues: CASSYPTSGGYNEQFF. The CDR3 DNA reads TGTGCCAGCAGTTACCCGACTAGCGGGGGCTACAATGAGCAGTTCTTC.